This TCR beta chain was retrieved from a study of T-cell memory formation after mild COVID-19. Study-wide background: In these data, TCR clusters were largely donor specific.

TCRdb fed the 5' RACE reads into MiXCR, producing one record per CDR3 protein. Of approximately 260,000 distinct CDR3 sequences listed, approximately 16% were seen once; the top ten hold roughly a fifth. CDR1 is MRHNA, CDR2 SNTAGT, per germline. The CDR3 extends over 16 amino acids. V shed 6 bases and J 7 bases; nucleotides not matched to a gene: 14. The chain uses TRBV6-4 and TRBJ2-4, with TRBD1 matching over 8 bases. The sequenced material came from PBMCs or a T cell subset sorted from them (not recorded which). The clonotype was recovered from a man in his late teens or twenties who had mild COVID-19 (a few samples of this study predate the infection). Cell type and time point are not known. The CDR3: CASRTSRDRGVNIQYF. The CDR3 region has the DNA TGTGCCAGCAGAACCAGCCGAGACAGGGGAGTCAACATTCAGTACTTC.